This TCR beta chain was recorded in a study of blood T cell repertoires in COVID-19. Study-wide context: The origin of the acute and convalescent COVID-19 samples was the United States, Italy and Spain. PBMCs, B-cell-depleted T cells, or T cells were the source of the cDNA or gDNA that made up the material.

V lost 1 base and J 2 bases, leaving 8 bases between the germline ends. Germline loops: CDR1 MGHRA, CDR2 YSYEKL. The CDR3 is 15 amino acids. Authors' data handling: Reference gene primer amplification gave estimated nucleated cell counts. Profiling relied on immunoSEQ multiplex PCR, and the TCRdb table lists in-frame clones only, not all of them. V and J calls and clone size are as listed in that table; D and trimming were resolved from the DNA. This table has 95,000 to 100,000 clones, around 90% appearing once. The chain recombines TRBV4-1 with TRBJ1-4; possibly TRBD1 for D (5 bases). The sequencing input was peripheral blood. The TCR was taken from a man in his forties or fifties with acute or convalescent COVID-19. The CDR3 protein is CASSQARGTNEKLFF. In nucleotides, the CDR3 is TGCGCCAGCAGCCAAGCAAGGGGTACTAATGAAAAACTGTTTTTT.